This TCR beta chain was profiled in a study of blood T cell repertoires in COVID-19. Across the study: Spain, Italy and the United States supplied samples that represented acute and convalescent COVID-19. The cDNA or gDNA used as material had been derived from T cells, B-cell-depleted T cells, or PBMCs.

Source study methods: Scientists estimated how many nucleated cells there were by amplifying reference gene primers. The method was immunoSEQ multiplex PCR; TCRdb's version includes in-frame clones alone and lacks a portion of them. V and J calls and clone size are given by that table; D and trimming were obtained from the DNA. The table includes approximately 280,000 clones, around 90% detected once. The CDR3 consists of 13 residues. The germline V gene has CDR1 SNHLY and CDR2 FYNNEI. With V trimmed by 6 bases and J by 2 bases, 3 bases remained unmatched. The source of this sequence is a man aged 45 to 65 with acute or convalescent COVID-19. The rearrangement links TRBV2 to TRBJ1-1; the match to TRBD1 covers 7 bases. The sequencing sample was made of peripheral blood. Here the CDR3 reads CASRTGHNTEAFF. The CDR3 nucleotides read TGTGCCAGCAGGACAGGGCATAACACTGAAGCTTTCTTT.